This record concerns one T cell receptor beta chain sequence. Its antigen is undetermined. The CDR3 extends over 14 amino acids. V gave up 5 bases and J gave up 1 base, with 11 bases separating them. Germline CDR1 is GTSNPN and CDR2 is SVGIG (reference sequence). These data come from a study of cytomegalovirus exposure and HLA in healthy donors. Findings and limits, study-wide: Confirmation was obtained in vitro that a few CMV-associated chains are specific for CMV antigens.

Repertoires were generated with immunoSEQ multiplex PCR, while TCRdb's copy carries only in-frame clones and drops some. The sample has 50,000 to 70,000 clones, roughly 94% seen once. From the 120-subject validation cohort, which was separate from the roughly 620-subject first cohort, the donors were drawn. This chain connects TRBV30 to TRBJ2-2; maybe TRBD1 (5 bases). The sequenced material came from PBMCs. The origin of this receptor is a woman under 30 in good health and CMV-seropositive. This chain's CDR3 is CAWQGGENTGELFF. Written as DNA, the CDR3 is TGTGCCTGGCAGGGTGGAGAGAACACCGGGGAGCTGTTTTTT.